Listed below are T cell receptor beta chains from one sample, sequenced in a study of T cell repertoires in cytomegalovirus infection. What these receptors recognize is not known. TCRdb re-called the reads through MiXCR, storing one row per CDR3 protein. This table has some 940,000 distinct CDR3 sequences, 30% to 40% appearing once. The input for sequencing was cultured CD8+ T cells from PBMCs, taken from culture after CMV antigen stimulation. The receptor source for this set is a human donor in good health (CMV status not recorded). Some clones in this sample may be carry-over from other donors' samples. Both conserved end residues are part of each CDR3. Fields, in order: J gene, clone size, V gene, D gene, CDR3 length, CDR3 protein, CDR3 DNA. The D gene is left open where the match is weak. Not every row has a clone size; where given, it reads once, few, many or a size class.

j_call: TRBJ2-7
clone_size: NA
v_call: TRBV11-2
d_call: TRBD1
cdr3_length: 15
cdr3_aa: CASSLRQGDSYEQYF
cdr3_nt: TGTGCCAGCAGCTTAAGACAGGGGGATTCCTACGAGCAGTACTTC

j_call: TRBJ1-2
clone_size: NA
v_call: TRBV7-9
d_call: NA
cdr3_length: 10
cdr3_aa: CASEVGGYTF
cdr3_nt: TGTGCCAGCGAAGTTGGGGGCTACACCTTC

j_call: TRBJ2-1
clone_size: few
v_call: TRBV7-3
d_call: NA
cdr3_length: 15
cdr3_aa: CASSLIGGELDEQFF
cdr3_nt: TGTGCCAGCAGCCTGATAGGGGGAGAGCTAGATGAGCAGTTCTTC

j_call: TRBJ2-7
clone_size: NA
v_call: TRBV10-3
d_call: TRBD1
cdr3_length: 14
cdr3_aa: CAIRGQGLSYEQYF
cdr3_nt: TGTGCCATCAGAGGACAGGGTCTCTCCTACGAGCAGTACTTC

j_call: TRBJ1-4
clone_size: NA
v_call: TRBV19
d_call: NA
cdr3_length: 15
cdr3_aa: CASSTTQSRKEKLFF
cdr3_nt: TGTGCCAGTAGTACCACTCAATCTAGAAAGGAAAAACTGTTTTTT

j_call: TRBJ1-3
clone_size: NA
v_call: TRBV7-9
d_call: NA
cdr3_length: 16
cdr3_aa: CASSKPRDFTGNTIYF
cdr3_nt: TGTGCCAGCAGCAAACCCAGGGATTTTACTGGAAACACCATATATTTT

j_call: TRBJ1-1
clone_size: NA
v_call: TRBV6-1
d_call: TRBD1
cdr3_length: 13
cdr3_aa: CASSFGQDTEAFF
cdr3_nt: TGTGCCAGCAGTTTTGGACAGGACACTGAAGCTTTCTTT

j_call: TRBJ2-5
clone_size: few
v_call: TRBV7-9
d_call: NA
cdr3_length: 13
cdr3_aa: CASSLDWGRGQYF
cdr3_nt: TGTGCCAGCAGCTTAGACTGGGGCCGGGGCCAGTACTTC

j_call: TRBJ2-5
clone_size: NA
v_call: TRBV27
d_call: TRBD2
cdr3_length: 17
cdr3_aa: CASSLSLSSGGQETQYF
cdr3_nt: TGTGCCAGCAGTTTATCCTTGAGCAGCGGGGGGCAAGAGACCCAGTACTTC

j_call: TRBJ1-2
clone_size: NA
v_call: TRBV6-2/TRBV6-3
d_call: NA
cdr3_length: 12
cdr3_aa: CASSYGGTGYTF
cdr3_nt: TGTGCCAGCAGTTACGGTGGAACTGGCTACACCTTC

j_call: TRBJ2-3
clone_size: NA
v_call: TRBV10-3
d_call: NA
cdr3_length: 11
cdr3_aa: CAITDGDTQYF
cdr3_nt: TGTGCCATCACGGACGGAGATACGCAGTATTTT

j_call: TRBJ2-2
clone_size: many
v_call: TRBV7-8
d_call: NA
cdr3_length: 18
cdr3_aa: CASSLPSDWRGYTGELFF
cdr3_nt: TGTGCCAGCAGCTTACCCTCTGACTGGCGGGGCTACACCGGGGAGCTGTTTTTT

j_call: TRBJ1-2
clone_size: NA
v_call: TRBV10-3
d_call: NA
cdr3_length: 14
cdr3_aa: CAISAPGTHYGYTF
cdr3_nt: TGTGCCATCAGTGCCCCTGGCACCCACTATGGCTACACCTTC

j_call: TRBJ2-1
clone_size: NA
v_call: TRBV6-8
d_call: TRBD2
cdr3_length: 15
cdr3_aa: CASSYPTSGQNEQFF
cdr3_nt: TGTGCCAGCAGTTATCCGACTAGCGGGCAGAATGAGCAGTTCTTC

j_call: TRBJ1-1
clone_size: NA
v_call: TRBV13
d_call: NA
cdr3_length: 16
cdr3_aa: CASSLGTMRANTEAFF
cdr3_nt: TGTGCCAGCAGCCTAGGAACAATGCGGGCGAACACTGAAGCTTTCTTT

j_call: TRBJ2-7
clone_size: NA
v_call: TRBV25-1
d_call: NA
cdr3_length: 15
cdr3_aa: CASSDPTGRWDEQYF
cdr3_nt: TGTGCCAGCAGTGACCCCACAGGTCGCTGGGACGAGCAGTACTTC